A selection of T cell receptor beta chains follows, all from one sample in a study of T cell repertoires in cytomegalovirus infection. TCRdb processed the reads anew with MiXCR; each CDR3 protein has one entry. Of 500,000 or so distinct CDR3 sequences in the sample, 15% to 20% were seen once. Sequences were obtained from CD8+ T cells from PBMCs. The receptors stem from a human donor in good health (CMV status not recorded). Some clones in this sample may be carry-over from other donors' samples. CDR3s include the opening cysteine and the closing phenylalanine or tryptophan. The D gene is left open where the match is weak. Clone size, where shown, is once, few, many, or a class for clones that have expanded.

CDR3aa: CSARGMGSYEQYF; CDR3nt: TGCAGTGCTAGGGGCATGGGGTCCTACGAGCAGTACTTC; j_gene: TRBJ2-7; abundance: .; d_gene: .; v_gene: TRBV20-1
CDR3aa: CASTRGHSTDTQYF; CDR3nt: TGTGCCAGTACCCGGGGGCATAGCACAGATACGCAGTATTTT; j_gene: TRBJ2-3; abundance: many; d_gene: .; v_gene: TRBV19
CDR3aa: CASSQRGQGAREQYF; CDR3nt: TGCGCCAGCAGCCAACGGGGACAGGGGGCTCGGGAGCAGTACTTC; j_gene: TRBJ2-7; abundance: many; d_gene: TRBD1; v_gene: TRBV4-1
CDR3aa: CASRVAEFTYNEQFF; CDR3nt: TGTGCCAGCAGGGTAGCGGAGTTCACCTACAATGAGCAGTTCTTC; j_gene: TRBJ2-1; abundance: many; d_gene: .; v_gene: TRBV28
CDR3aa: CASSGGLETEAFF; CDR3nt: TGTGCCAGTAGTGGGGGATTGGAGACTGAAGCTTTCTTT; j_gene: TRBJ1-1; abundance: many; d_gene: .; v_gene: TRBV19
CDR3aa: CASSGPGQNYGYTF; CDR3nt: TGTGCCAGCAGCGGACCCGGACAGAACTATGGCTACACCTTC; j_gene: TRBJ1-2; abundance: few; d_gene: .; v_gene: TRBV25-1
CDR3aa: CASSQDAGRMGYTF; CDR3nt: TGCGCCAGCAGCCAAGATGCGGGAAGGATGGGCTACACCTTC; j_gene: TRBJ1-2; abundance: .; d_gene: .; v_gene: TRBV4-1
CDR3aa: CASSAQGYEQYF; CDR3nt: TGTGCCAGCAGCGCGCAGGGTTACGAGCAGTACTTC; j_gene: TRBJ2-7; abundance: many; d_gene: .; v_gene: TRBV7-9
CDR3aa: CASSLALGINEQYF; CDR3nt: TGTGCCAGCAGCTTAGCGTTGGGGATTAACGAGCAGTACTTC; j_gene: TRBJ2-7; abundance: .; d_gene: .; v_gene: TRBV7-9
CDR3aa: CASSHTDSNTEAFF; CDR3nt: TGTGCCAGCAGTCACACAGATTCGAACACTGAAGCTTTCTTT; j_gene: TRBJ1-1; abundance: many; d_gene: .; v_gene: TRBV12-3/TRBV12-4
CDR3aa: CASSLVGRTSGANVLTF; CDR3nt: TGTGCCAGCAGTTTAGTTGGCAGAACCTCTGGGGCCAACGTCCTGACTTTC; j_gene: TRBJ2-6; abundance: many; d_gene: .; v_gene: TRBV28
CDR3aa: CSARVPSLIENEQFF; CDR3nt: TGCAGTGCTAGAGTCCCTAGCCTAATTGAGAATGAGCAGTTCTTC; j_gene: TRBJ2-1; abundance: .; d_gene: .; v_gene: TRBV20-1
CDR3aa: CASTLSHEQYF; CDR3nt: TGTGCCAGCACCCTAAGCCACGAGCAGTACTTC; j_gene: TRBJ2-7; abundance: many; d_gene: .; v_gene: TRBV7-2
CDR3aa: CSARGTSGVFSYEQYF; CDR3nt: TGCAGTGCTCGAGGGACTAGCGGGGTTTTCTCCTACGAGCAGTACTTC; j_gene: TRBJ2-7; abundance: .; d_gene: TRBD2; v_gene: TRBV20-1
CDR3aa: CASSQLDRELIYNEQFF; CDR3nt: TGTGCCAGCAGCCAACTGGACAGGGAGTTAATCTACAATGAGCAGTTCTTC; j_gene: TRBJ2-1; abundance: .; d_gene: TRBD1; v_gene: TRBV28
CDR3aa: CASSLYRGEQYF; CDR3nt: TGCGCCAGCAGCTTGTACAGGGGCGAGCAGTACTTC; j_gene: TRBJ2-7; abundance: .; d_gene: TRBD1; v_gene: TRBV5-1
CDR3aa: CASSPDSDGYNEQFF; CDR3nt: TGTGCCAGCAGCCCCGACTCCGACGGGTACAATGAGCAGTTCTTC; j_gene: TRBJ2-1; abundance: many; d_gene: .; v_gene: TRBV7-3
CDR3aa: CASSFFSGADEQYF; CDR3nt: TGTGCCAGCAGTTTCTTTTCGGGGGCCGACGAGCAGTACTTC; j_gene: TRBJ2-7; abundance: many; d_gene: .; v_gene: TRBV12-3/TRBV12-4
CDR3aa: CASSDRVNTEAFF; CDR3nt: TGTGCCAGTTCGGACAGGGTGAACACTGAAGCTTTCTTT; j_gene: TRBJ1-1; abundance: many; d_gene: TRBD1; v_gene: TRBV7-6
CDR3aa: CSAVRQGSDAYEQYF; CDR3nt: TGCAGTGCTGTCAGACAGGGTTCAGATGCGTACGAGCAGTACTTC; j_gene: TRBJ2-7; abundance: .; d_gene: TRBD1; v_gene: TRBV20-1
CDR3aa: CASSHGGGSYEQYF; CDR3nt: TGTGCCAGCAGTCATGGGGGGGGCTCCTACGAGCAGTACTTC; j_gene: TRBJ2-7; abundance: many; d_gene: TRBD2; v_gene: TRBV7-3
CDR3aa: CASSGDIAKNIQYF; CDR3nt: TGTGCCAGCAGCGGGGACATAGCCAAAAACATTCAGTACTTC; j_gene: TRBJ2-4; abundance: many; d_gene: .; v_gene: TRBV5-6
CDR3aa: CASSTPAGVEKGFSKQYF; CDR3nt: TGTGCCAGCAGCACCCCCGCGGGAGTCGAGAAAGGATTCTCCAAGCAGTACTTC; j_gene: TRBJ2-7; abundance: .; d_gene: TRBD2; v_gene: TRBV7-9
CDR3aa: CASSVESGGGTDTQYF; CDR3nt: TGTGCCAGCAGCGTAGAATCCGGGGGAGGCACAGATACGCAGTATTTT; j_gene: TRBJ2-3; abundance: .; d_gene: .; v_gene: TRBV9
CDR3aa: CASTPPQGGTDTEAFF; CDR3nt: TGCGCCAGCACCCCCCCCCAGGGGGGGACGGACACTGAAGCTTTCTTT; j_gene: TRBJ1-1; abundance: .; d_gene: TRBD1; v_gene: TRBV10-2
CDR3aa: CASSPDRNPNYGYTF; CDR3nt: TGCGCCAGCAGCCCAGACAGGAACCCTAACTATGGCTACACCTTC; j_gene: TRBJ1-2; abundance: many; d_gene: .; v_gene: TRBV4-1
CDR3aa: CATSEGRWNEQFF; CDR3nt: TGTGCCACCAGTGAAGGACGGTGGAATGAGCAGTTCTTC; j_gene: TRBJ2-1; abundance: .; d_gene: .; v_gene: TRBV24-1
CDR3aa: CASSQERLGLSPLHF; CDR3nt: TGCGCCAGCAGCCAAGAACGGTTGGGGCTTTCACCCCTCCACTTT; j_gene: TRBJ1-6; abundance: many; d_gene: .; v_gene: TRBV4-1
CDR3aa: CASTPGQINTGELFF; CDR3nt: TGTGCCAGCACCCCGGGACAGATTAACACCGGGGAGCTGTTTTTT; j_gene: TRBJ2-2; abundance: many; d_gene: TRBD1; v_gene: TRBV7-9
CDR3aa: CASRELTTDTQYF; CDR3nt: TGCGCCAGCCGAGAACTTACCACAGATACGCAGTATTTT; j_gene: TRBJ2-3; abundance: few; d_gene: .; v_gene: TRBV5-1
CDR3aa: CASSPGTGTPSTQYF; CDR3nt: TGTGCCAGCAGCCCCGGGACCGGGACACCTAGTACCCAGTACTTC; j_gene: TRBJ2-5; abundance: once; d_gene: .; v_gene: TRBV3-1
CDR3aa: CASRDSSYEQYF; CDR3nt: TGTGCCAGCAGGGACAGCTCCTACGAGCAGTACTTC; j_gene: TRBJ2-7; abundance: many; d_gene: .; v_gene: TRBV27
CDR3aa: CASSSPSGTSGRANEQFF; CDR3nt: TGTGCCAGCAGCTCACCTTCCGGGACTAGCGGGAGGGCCAATGAGCAGTTCTTC; j_gene: TRBJ2-1; abundance: many; d_gene: TRBD2; v_gene: TRBV7-9
CDR3aa: CASSPGIRTNEQFF; CDR3nt: TGTGCCAGCAGTCCCGGTATACGAACCAATGAGCAGTTCTTC; j_gene: TRBJ2-1; abundance: .; d_gene: .; v_gene: TRBV13
CDR3aa: CASSSPTAAYNSPLHF; CDR3nt: TGTGCCAGCAGTTCCCCGACAGCCGCCTATAATTCACCCCTCCACTTT; j_gene: TRBJ1-6; abundance: .; d_gene: .; v_gene: TRBV12-3/TRBV12-4
CDR3aa: CASSLSLLAGGGTDTQYF; CDR3nt: TGTGCCAGCAGTCTCTCCCTCCTAGCGGGAGGTGGCACAGATACGCAGTATTTT; j_gene: TRBJ2-3; abundance: .; d_gene: TRBD2; v_gene: TRBV28
CDR3aa: CASSPMIYEEDFYGYTF; CDR3nt: TGTGCCAGCAGCCCCATGATATATGAGGAGGATTTCTATGGCTACACCTTC; j_gene: TRBJ1-2; abundance: many; d_gene: .; v_gene: TRBV27
CDR3aa: CASTPLGGAPNQPQHF; CDR3nt: TGTGCCAGCACCCCACTCGGGGGGGCCCCCAATCAGCCCCAGCATTTT; j_gene: TRBJ1-5; abundance: .; d_gene: .; v_gene: TRBV27
CDR3aa: CVSSWYTPGDEQYF; CDR3nt: TGTGTCAGCAGCTGGTACACACCTGGCGACGAGCAGTACTTC; j_gene: TRBJ2-7; abundance: few; d_gene: .; v_gene: TRBV7-8
CDR3aa: CASIPDRGRLEQYF; CDR3nt: TGTGCCAGCATTCCGGACAGGGGGCGCCTCGAGCAGTACTTC; j_gene: TRBJ2-7; abundance: few; d_gene: TRBD1; v_gene: TRBV6-1
CDR3aa: CASSQLPGLYF; CDR3nt: TGTGCCAGCAGCCAATTACCAGGGCTTTATTTT; j_gene: TRBJ1-3; abundance: many; d_gene: .; v_gene: TRBV7-9
CDR3aa: CASSPDRYMETQYF; CDR3nt: TGCGCCAGCAGTCCCGACAGGTATATGGAGACCCAGTACTTC; j_gene: TRBJ2-5; abundance: .; d_gene: .; v_gene: TRBV10-1
CDR3aa: CASSIRQGVTEAFF; CDR3nt: TGTGCCAGTAGCATAAGACAGGGTGTGACTGAAGCTTTCTTT; j_gene: TRBJ1-1; abundance: .; d_gene: TRBD1; v_gene: TRBV19
CDR3aa: CASSHPGRWEQFF; CDR3nt: TGTGCCAGCAGCCATCCCGGACGGTGGGAGCAGTTCTTC; j_gene: TRBJ2-1; abundance: few; d_gene: .; v_gene: TRBV3-1
CDR3aa: CASSLRQGVDEQFF; CDR3nt: TGCGCCAGCAGCTTGAGACAGGGAGTAGATGAGCAGTTCTTC; j_gene: TRBJ2-1; abundance: many; d_gene: TRBD1; v_gene: TRBV5-1
CDR3aa: CASSWGRGVNQPQHF; CDR3nt: TGTGCCAGCAGCTGGGGCAGGGGAGTCAATCAGCCCCAGCATTTT; j_gene: TRBJ1-5; abundance: few; d_gene: .; v_gene: TRBV5-6
CDR3aa: CASSESGGRRRECEQYF; CDR3nt: TGTGCCAGCAGTGAGTCCGGGGGGCGGAGGAGAGAATGCGAGCAGTACTTC; j_gene: TRBJ2-7; abundance: many; d_gene: .; v_gene: TRBV6-4
CDR3aa: CASGSAHLAGAYNEQFF; CDR3nt: TGTGCTAGTGGTTCGGCCCACCTAGCGGGGGCCTACAATGAGCAGTTCTTC; j_gene: TRBJ2-1; abundance: many; d_gene: TRBD2; v_gene: TRBV12-5
CDR3aa: CASSVPTGPSSYEQYF; CDR3nt: TGTGCCAGCAGCGTCCCGACAGGGCCTAGCTCCTACGAGCAGTACTTC; j_gene: TRBJ2-7; abundance: many; d_gene: TRBD1; v_gene: TRBV7-9
CDR3aa: CSVEVPQTGPNEKLFF; CDR3nt: TGCAGCGTTGAAGTTCCTCAGACAGGGCCTAATGAAAAACTGTTTTTT; j_gene: TRBJ1-4; abundance: few; d_gene: TRBD1; v_gene: TRBV29-1
CDR3aa: CASSLGDSATNEKLFF; CDR3nt: TGTGCCAGCAGCTTGGGGGACAGCGCAACTAATGAAAAACTGTTTTTT; j_gene: TRBJ1-4; abundance: few; d_gene: TRBD1; v_gene: TRBV5-4
CDR3aa: CASSYGSNTEAFF; CDR3nt: TGTGCCAGCAGCTACGGATCGAACACTGAAGCTTTCTTT; j_gene: TRBJ1-1; abundance: many; d_gene: .; v_gene: TRBV6-5
CDR3aa: CASSLGRDPGANVLTF; CDR3nt: TGTGCCAGCAGTTTAGGCAGGGACCCTGGGGCCAACGTCCTGACTTTC; j_gene: TRBJ2-6; abundance: many; d_gene: .; v_gene: TRBV12-3/TRBV12-4
CDR3aa: CSAPSSESSYNEQFF; CDR3nt: TGCAGTGCCCCGTCTTCTGAGAGCTCCTACAATGAGCAGTTCTTC; j_gene: TRBJ2-1; abundance: few; d_gene: .; v_gene: TRBV20-1
CDR3aa: CASSHSREGPSSYEQYF; CDR3nt: TGTGCCAGCAGCCACTCGCGGGAGGGCCCCAGCTCCTACGAGCAGTACTTC; j_gene: TRBJ2-7; abundance: .; d_gene: TRBD2; v_gene: TRBV3-1
CDR3aa: CASSEYGTGEAGYTF; CDR3nt: TGTGCCAGCAGTGAATACGGGACAGGGGAGGCTGGCTACACCTTC; j_gene: TRBJ1-2; abundance: few; d_gene: TRBD1; v_gene: TRBV25-1
CDR3aa: CATPTRPGLADQLNKQFF; CDR3nt: TGTGCCACCCCCACCCGACCGGGACTAGCGGACCAACTTAACAAGCAGTTCTTC; j_gene: TRBJ2-1; abundance: many; d_gene: TRBD2; v_gene: TRBV2
CDR3aa: CSAEGTSGGFRNEQFF; CDR3nt: TGCAGTGCTGAAGGGACTAGCGGGGGCTTCAGAAATGAGCAGTTCTTC; j_gene: TRBJ2-1; abundance: .; d_gene: TRBD2; v_gene: TRBV20-1